The 21 T cell receptor beta chains given below trace back to one sample, sequenced in a study of T cells in Graves' hyperthyroidism and ophthalmopathy. RNA transcripts served as the template for amplifying TCR beta CDR3 regions. RT-PCR in the first round (using the HTBI primer set) targeted the TCR CDR3. TCRdb recomputed calls from the multiplex PCR reads with MiXCR, one row per CDR3 protein. The table records approximately 510,000 distinct CDR3 sequences, about a fifth of them present only once. Sequencing was performed on blood. The receptors stem from a man aged 18 to 30 with Graves' hyperthyroidism.

This clonotype turned up a few times. The chain employs TRBV6-1 and TRBJ2-1; TRBD2 aligns across 9 bases. V was clipped by 1 base and J by 5 bases; unmatched bases: 3. The CDR3 has 15 amino acids. The germline gives CDR1 MNHNS, CDR2 SASEGT. CDR3 loop: CASSEVAGANNEQFF. CDR3 DNA sequence: TGTGCCAGCAGTGAAGTAGCGGGGGCTAACAATGAGCAGTTCTTC.

V is TRBV28 and J is TRBJ2-4; TRBD1 matches 9 bases. The V gene's germline CDR1 is MDHEN and CDR2 SYDVKM. This CDR3 has 16 amino acids. Losses at the gene ends were 3 bases for V and 2 bases for J; bases not matched to a gene: 5. The CDR3 nucleotides are TGTGCCAGCAGTTTGGTGGACAGGGGTACCAAAAACATTCAGTACTTC. The encoded protein is CASSLVDRGTKNIQYF.

The chain joins TRBV11-2 to TRBJ1-1; the D gene is possibly TRBD1 (6 bases). Looked up from germline, CDR1 is SGHAT and CDR2 is FQNNGV. V was shortened by 2 bases and J by 5 bases, with 15 bases between the two germline ends. The CDR3 contains 15 residues. In nucleotides, the CDR3 is TGTGCCAGCAGCTTATTTGGCAGGGGCGGGACTGAAGCTTTCTTT. Encoded protein: CASSLFGRGGTEAFF.

This clonotype was recorded at least ten times. J is TRBJ1-2 and V is TRBV27, with D possibly matching TRBD1 (5 bases). The germline V gene encodes CDR1 MNHEY and CDR2 SMNVEV (reference sequence). The V end was cut by 4 bases, the J end by 3 bases, with 9 bases between. The CDR3 runs 13 residues. The CDR3 reads CASSSGADYGYTF. The CDR3, as DNA: TGTGCCAGCAGTTCCGGGGCTGACTATGGCTACACCTTC.

This clonotype was found a few times. The chain has TRBV9 and TRBJ2-7, with 9 bases fitting TRBD2. This CDR3 has 13 residues. CDR1 and CDR2 (germline): SGDLS, YYNGEE. V lost 3 bases and J lost 6; bases outside the gene matches: 4. For the CDR3, the DNA is TGTGCCAGCAGCGCCGAAGCGGGGGGCGAGCAGTACTTC. Its translation is CASSAEAGGEQYF.

The chain employs TRBV30 and TRBJ1-2; tentatively, D is TRBD1 (5 bases). CDR1 and CDR2 from the germline V gene are GTSNPN and SVGIG (reference sequence). V was trimmed by 2 bases and J by 4 bases, leaving 11 bases between them. The CDR3 loop spans 13 amino acids. The CDR3 is CAWSFNGGYGYTF. In nucleotides, the CDR3 is TGTGCCTGGAGTTTCAACGGGGGCTATGGCTACACCTTC.

This clonotype was counted at least ten times. The genes are TRBV27 and TRBJ1-3; D not certain. Germline values: CDR1 MNHEY, CDR2 SMNVEV (reference sequence). The CDR3 is made up of 14 amino acids. The V end was cut by 3 bases, the J end by 3 bases, with 9 bases between. CDR3 protein: CASSFSGVGNTIYF. The CDR3 DNA is TGTGCCAGCAGTTTTTCTGGGGTTGGAAACACCATATATTTT.

This clonotype was counted at least ten times. The chain recombines TRBV2 with TRBJ1-1; D uncertain. This CDR3 region has 11 residues. The germline V gene has CDR1 SNHLY and CDR2 FYNNEI. Trimming removed 7 bases from V and 6 bases from J, with 9 bases in between. The CDR3, as DNA: TGTGCCAGCAACCAGGAAGCTGAAGCTTTCTTT. Translating it yields CASNQEAEAFF.

This clonotype was recorded many times. The chain has TRBV6-5 and TRBJ1-2; the D gene is possibly TRBD1 (5 bases). Deletions cut 3 bases from V and 6 bases from J, with 11 bases between. Germline CDR1 reads MNHEY; CDR2 reads SVGAGI. The CDR3 is 13 residues long. CDR3 sequence reads: CASSYRQGNGYTF. The CDR3 bases are TGTGCCAGCAGTTATCGCCAGGGCAATGGCTACACCTTC.

This chain connects TRBV20-1 to TRBJ2-7, with D possibly being TRBD2 (7 bases). Germline CDR1 DFQATT, CDR2 SNEGSKA (reference sequence). This CDR3 spans 12 amino acids. Trimming took off 6 bases at V and 9 bases at J, with 18 bases between the two ends. In DNA, the CDR3 is TGCAGTGCCCGCCGGGGGGACACGGGGCAGTACTTC. Its protein is CSARRGDTGQYF.

This clonotype was recorded at least ten times. This chain uses TRBV6-1 with TRBJ1-2, with a weak D call TRBD1 (5 bases). Germline V CDR1 and CDR2: MNHNS, SASEGT. CDR3 size: 12 residues. V lost 10 bases, J lost 4 bases, and 13 bases lay in between. CDR3 amino acids: CATRGLSYGYTF. The CDR3 bases are TGTGCCACTAGGGGTTTGAGCTATGGCTACACCTTC.

The rearrangement joins TRBV3-1 to TRBJ2-7; TRBD1 aligns across 7 bases. The CDR3 is made up of 14 amino acids. The junction had 13 bases not matched to a gene; V was cut back by 7 bases and J by 7 bases. In germline, CDR1 is LGHDT, CDR2 YNNKEL (reference sequence). The CDR3 region is CASTLRQGHWEQYF. Written as DNA, the CDR3 is TGTGCCAGCACCCTTAGACAGGGTCATTGGGAGCAGTACTTC.

This clonotype came up many times. The rearrangement uses TRBV12-3 or TRBV12-4 and TRBJ1-2; a possible D gene is TRBD1 (5 bases). The CDR3 sequence is 13 residues long. V was clipped by 4 bases and J by 8 bases, with 14 bases between them. The CDR3 DNA is TGTGCCAGCAGTTCCCAGGGCAGGAGGGGCTACACCTTC. It translates to CASSSQGRRGYTF.

This clonotype was counted between two and nine times. V gene TRBV4-1 combines with J gene TRBJ2-2; the match to TRBD1 covers 9 bases. Germline V gene sequence: CDR1 MGHRA, CDR2 YSYEKL. The CDR3 runs to 16 residues. V lost 6 bases to trimming and J lost 7 bases; unmatched junction nucleotides: 12. This CDR3 is CASRAPGQGNSGELFF. The CDR3, as DNA: TGCGCCAGCAGGGCGCCGGGACAGGGAAATAGCGGGGAGCTGTTTTTT.

This clonotype was seen more than once but under ten times. The rearrangement links TRBV14 to TRBJ2-4, with no clear D. Germline V gene sequence: CDR1 SGHDN, CDR2 FVKESK. Trimming left V 3 bases short and J 8 bases short, with 14 bases between. This CDR3 comprises 14 residues. This CDR3 reads CASSQPRQADIQYF. Here the CDR3 DNA reads TGTGCCAGCAGCCAGCCTAGGCAGGCCGACATTCAGTACTTC.

This clonotype was detected only a few times. The chain combines TRBV30 with TRBJ1-5, with D unresolved. Germline CDR1 GTSNPN, CDR2 SVGIG (reference sequence). The CDR3 length is 13 residues. The V and J ends lost 5 bases and 2 bases respectively, with 10 bases between them. The CDR3 sequence: CAWGSKGNQPQHF. The CDR3 coding sequence is TGTGCCTGGGGCTCGAAGGGCAATCAGCCCCAGCATTTT.

This clonotype was seen a few times. The chain recombines TRBV24-1 with TRBJ2-3; 8 bases agree with TRBD2. V was clipped by 9 bases and J by 0 bases; unmatched bases: 10. The CDR3 runs 16 residues. Germline CDR1 reads KGHDR; CDR2 reads SFDVKD. The DNA for the CDR3 is TGTGCCACCGCCCTTGGGGTAGCGGGAAGCACAGATACGCAGTATTTT. As protein: CATALGVAGSTDTQYF.

This clonotype was seen more than once but under ten times. This sequence joins TRBV28 and TRBJ2-7; TRBD2 agrees at 8 bases. Germline V lookup: CDR1 MDHEN, CDR2 SYDVKM. J was trimmed by 4 bases and V by 6 bases; bases with no gene match: 14. The CDR3 length is 16 residues. The CDR3 here is CASSRWGLGLGYEQYF. CDR3 DNA: TGTGCCAGCAGCCGATGGGGACTAGGGCTTGGTTACGAGCAGTACTTC.

This clonotype was detected a few times. With a much larger clone just one base away, this may be a read error. The chain has TRBV19 and TRBJ1-1, with D uncertain. Germline V gene lookup returns CDR1 LNHDA and CDR2 SQIVND (reference sequence). The CDR3 length is 13 residues. The V gene lost 6 bases and the J gene lost 5 bases, with 13 bases spanning the gap. CDR3 DNA: TGTGCCAGTAGAACGGACGGGGAAACTGAAGCTTTCTTT. Its protein product is CASRTDGETEAFF. The whole variable domain, filled in from reference TRBV19 and TRBJ1-1, reads DGGITQSPKYLFRKEGQNVTLSCEQNLNHDAMYWYRQDPGQGLRLIYYSQIVNDFQKGDIAEGYSVSREKKESFPLTVTSAQKNPTAFYLCASRTDGETEAFFGQGTRLTVV.

The chain is built from TRBV27 and TRBJ2-7; weak D call: TRBD2 (7 bases). The germline V and J ends were trimmed by 0 bases and 5 bases, with 17 bases remaining between them. The CDR3 is 16 amino acids. Germline V lookup: CDR1 MNHEY, CDR2 SMNVEV (reference sequence). The CDR3 protein is CASSLSYAGAEDEQYF. CDR3 sequence (DNA): TGTGCCAGCAGTTTATCTTATGCGGGGGCCGAGGACGAGCAGTACTTC.

The V call is TRBV28, the J call TRBJ2-2; TRBD2 is a possible D gene (7 bases). The V end was cut by 3 bases, the J end by 6 bases, with 14 bases between. CDR1 MDHEN and CDR2 SYDVKM come from the germline V gene. The CDR3 spans 15 residues. In nucleotides, the CDR3 is TGTGCCAGCAGTTTGTCGGGGGGCAACGCCGGGGAGCTGTTTTTT. As protein: CASSLSGGNAGELFF.